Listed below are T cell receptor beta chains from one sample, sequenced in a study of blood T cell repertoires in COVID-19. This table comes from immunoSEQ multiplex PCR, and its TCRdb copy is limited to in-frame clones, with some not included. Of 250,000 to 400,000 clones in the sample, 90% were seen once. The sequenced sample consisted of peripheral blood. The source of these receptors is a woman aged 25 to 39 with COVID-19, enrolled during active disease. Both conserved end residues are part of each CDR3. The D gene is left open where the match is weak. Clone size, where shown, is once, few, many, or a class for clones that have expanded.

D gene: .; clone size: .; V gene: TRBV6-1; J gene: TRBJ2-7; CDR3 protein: CASSDPGQRLSYEQYF; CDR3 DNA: TGTGCCAGCAGTGATCCGGGACAAAGATTAAGCTACGAGCAGTACTTC
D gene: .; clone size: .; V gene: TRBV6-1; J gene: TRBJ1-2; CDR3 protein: CASSEGWAVEGGYTF; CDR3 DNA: TGTGCCAGCAGTGAAGGTTGGGCAGTTGAGGGTGGCTACACCTTC
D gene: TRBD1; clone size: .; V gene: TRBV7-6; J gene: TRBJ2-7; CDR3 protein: CASSFTGGVGEQYF; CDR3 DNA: TGTGCCAGCAGCTTCACAGGGGGCGTCGGCGAGCAGTACTTC
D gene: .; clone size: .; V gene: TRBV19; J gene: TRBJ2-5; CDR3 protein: CASSMGRAETQYF; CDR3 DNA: TGTGCCAGTAGTATGGGCAGGGCAGAGACCCAGTACTTC
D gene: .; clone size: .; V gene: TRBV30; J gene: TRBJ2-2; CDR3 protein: CAWSDYTGLGGELFF; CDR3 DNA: TGTGCCTGGAGTGACTATACAGGGCTCGGCGGGGAGCTGTTTTTT
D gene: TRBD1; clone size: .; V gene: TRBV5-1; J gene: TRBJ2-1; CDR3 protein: CASSRTGGDYNEQFF; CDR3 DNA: TGCGCCAGCAGCAGAACAGGGGGCGACTACAATGAGCAGTTCTTC
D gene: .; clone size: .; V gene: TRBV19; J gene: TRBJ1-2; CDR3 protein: CASIARGVGANYGYTF; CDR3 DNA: TGTGCCAGTATCGCTCGCGGGGTGGGAGCTAACTATGGCTACACCTTC
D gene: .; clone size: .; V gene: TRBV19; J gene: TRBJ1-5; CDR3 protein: CASNHIAGTYSNQPQHF; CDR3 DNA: TGTGCCAGTAACCATATTGCAGGAACCTATAGCAATCAGCCCCAGCATTTT
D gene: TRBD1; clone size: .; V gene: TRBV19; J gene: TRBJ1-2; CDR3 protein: CASISGQGARRGYTF; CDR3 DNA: TGTGCCAGCATTTCGGGACAGGGGGCAAGGAGAGGCTACACCTTC
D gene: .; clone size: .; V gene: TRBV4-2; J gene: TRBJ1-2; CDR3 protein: CASSQIRFYGYTF; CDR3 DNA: TGTGCCAGCAGCCAAATCAGGTTTTATGGCTACACCTTC
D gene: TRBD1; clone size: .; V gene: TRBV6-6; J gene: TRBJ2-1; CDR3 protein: CASNKGQYNEQFF; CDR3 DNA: TGTGCCAGCAATAAGGGACAGTACAATGAGCAGTTCTTC
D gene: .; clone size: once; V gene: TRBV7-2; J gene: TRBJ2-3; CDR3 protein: CASSLDRTTDTQYF; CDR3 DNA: TGTGCCAGCAGCTTGGACAGAACCACAGATACGCAGTATTTT
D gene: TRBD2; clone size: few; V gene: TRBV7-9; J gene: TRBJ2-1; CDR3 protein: CASSLVVGGAHEQFF; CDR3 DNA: TGTGCCAGCAGCTTAGTAGTCGGGGGGGCCCATGAGCAGTTCTTC
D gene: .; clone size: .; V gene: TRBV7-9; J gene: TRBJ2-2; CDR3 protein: CASSFLQGNGELFF; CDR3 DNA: TGTGCCAGCAGCTTTTTACAGGGTAACGGGGAGCTGTTTTTT
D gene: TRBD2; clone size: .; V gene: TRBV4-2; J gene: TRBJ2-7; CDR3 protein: CASSHLQPAGDHEQYF; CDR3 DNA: TGTGCCAGCAGCCACCTACAGCCAGCGGGAGACCACGAGCAGTACTTC
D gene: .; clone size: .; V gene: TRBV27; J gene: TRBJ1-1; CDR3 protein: CASSLSSGAGTEAFF; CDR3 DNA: TGTGCCAGCAGTTTATCGTCCGGCGCGGGCACTGAAGCTTTCTTT
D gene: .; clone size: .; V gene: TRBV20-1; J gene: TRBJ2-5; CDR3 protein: CSAQNQETQYF; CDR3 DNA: TGCAGTGCTCAAAACCAGGAGACCCAGTACTTC
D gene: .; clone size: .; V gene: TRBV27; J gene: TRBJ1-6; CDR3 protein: CASRWDNRYNSPLHF; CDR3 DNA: TGTGCCAGCAGATGGGACAATAGATATAATTCACCCCTCCACTTT
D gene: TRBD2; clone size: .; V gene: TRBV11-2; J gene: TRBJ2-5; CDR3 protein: CASSHALSGSSETQYF; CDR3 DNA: TGTGCCAGCAGCCATGCCCTTAGCGGGAGTAGTGAGACCCAGTACTTC
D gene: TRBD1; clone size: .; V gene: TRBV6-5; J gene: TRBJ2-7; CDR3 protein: CASRGQGAVYEQYF; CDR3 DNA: TGTGCCAGCAGGGGACAGGGGGCTGTCTACGAGCAGTACTTC
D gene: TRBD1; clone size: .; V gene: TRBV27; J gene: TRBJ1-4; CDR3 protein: CASSFSADRGREKLFF; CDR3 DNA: TGTGCCAGCAGTTTCTCCGCGGACAGGGGTAGAGAAAAACTGTTTTTT
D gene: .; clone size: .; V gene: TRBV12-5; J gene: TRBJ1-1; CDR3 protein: CASGLFQDSSGKAFF; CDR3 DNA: TGTGCTAGTGGTTTGTTTCAGGACAGCAGCGGAAAAGCTTTCTTT
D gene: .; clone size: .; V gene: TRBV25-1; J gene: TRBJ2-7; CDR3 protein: CASSGREHRFSDEQYF; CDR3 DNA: TGTGCCAGCAGTGGACGGGAGCATAGATTTAGTGACGAGCAGTACTTC
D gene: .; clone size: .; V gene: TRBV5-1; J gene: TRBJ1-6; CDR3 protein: CASPPGGQNSPLHF; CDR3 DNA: TGCGCCAGCCCACCGGGGGGGCAAAATTCACCCCTCCACTTT
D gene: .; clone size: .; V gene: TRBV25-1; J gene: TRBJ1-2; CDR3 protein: CASSEYRSGNYGYTF; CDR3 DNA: TGTGCCAGCAGTGAATATCGGTCAGGGAACTATGGCTACACCTTC
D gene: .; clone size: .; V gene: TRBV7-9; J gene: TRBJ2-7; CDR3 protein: CASSLVVYEQYF; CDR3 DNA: TGTGCCAGCAGCTTAGTAGTTTACGAGCAGTACTTC
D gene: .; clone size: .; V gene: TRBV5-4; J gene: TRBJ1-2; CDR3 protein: CASSFQGPLRSGYTF; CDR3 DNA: TGTGCCAGCAGCTTTCAGGGGCCACTAAGGTCTGGCTACACCTTC
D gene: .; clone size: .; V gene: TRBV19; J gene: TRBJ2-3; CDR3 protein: CASSITGLIRQYF; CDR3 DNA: TGTGCCAGTAGTATAACAGGGCTTATACGGCAGTATTTT
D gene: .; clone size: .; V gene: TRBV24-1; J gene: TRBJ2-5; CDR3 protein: CATSDPRQETQYF; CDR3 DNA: TGTGCCACCAGTGATCCCAGGCAAGAGACCCAGTACTTC
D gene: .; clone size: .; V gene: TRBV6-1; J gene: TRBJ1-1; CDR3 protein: CASSEQGTNTEAFF; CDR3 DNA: TGTGCCAGCAGTGAACAGGGTACGAACACTGAAGCTTTCTTT
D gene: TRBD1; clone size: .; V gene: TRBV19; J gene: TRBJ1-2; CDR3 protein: CASSPRDSVNYGYTF; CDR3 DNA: TGTGCCAGTAGTCCGAGGGACAGTGTAAACTATGGCTACACCTTC
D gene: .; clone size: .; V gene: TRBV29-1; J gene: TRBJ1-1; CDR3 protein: CSASLEKNTEAFF; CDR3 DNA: TGCAGCGCTAGCTTGGAGAAAAACACTGAAGCTTTCTTT
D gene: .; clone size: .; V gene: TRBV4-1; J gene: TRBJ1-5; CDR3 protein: CASSQEAGINQPQHF; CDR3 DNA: TGCGCCAGCAGCCAAGAGGCCGGGATCAATCAGCCCCAGCATTTT
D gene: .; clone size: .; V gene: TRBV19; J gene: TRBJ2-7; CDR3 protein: CASSGQTYEQYF; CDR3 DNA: TGTGCCAGTAGCGGACAGACCTACGAGCAGTACTTC
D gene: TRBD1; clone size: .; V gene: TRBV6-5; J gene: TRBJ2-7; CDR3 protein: CASSFRTGVGEQYF; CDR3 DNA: TGTGCCAGCAGTTTTCGGACAGGGGTCGGCGAGCAGTACTTC
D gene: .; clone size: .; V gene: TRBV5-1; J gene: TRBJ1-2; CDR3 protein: CASSPESNNYGYTF; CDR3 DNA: TGCGCCAGCAGCCCCGAGTCGAATAACTATGGCTACACCTTC
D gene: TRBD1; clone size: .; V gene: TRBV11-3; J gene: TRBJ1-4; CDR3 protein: CASSFPSQGADEKLFF; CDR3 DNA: TGTGCCAGCAGCTTCCCAAGTCAGGGGGCTGATGAAAAACTGTTTTTT
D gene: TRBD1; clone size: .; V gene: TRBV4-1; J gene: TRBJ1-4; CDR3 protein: CASSQGAGGTNEKLFF; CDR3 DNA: TGCGCCAGCAGCCAAGGGGCAGGGGGGACTAATGAAAAACTGTTTTTT
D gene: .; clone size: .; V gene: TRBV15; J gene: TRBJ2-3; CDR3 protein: CATSRDKGGADTQYF; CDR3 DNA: TGTGCCACCAGCAGAGATAAGGGGGGGGCAGATACGCAGTATTTT
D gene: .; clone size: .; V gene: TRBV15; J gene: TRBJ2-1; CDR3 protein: CATSRDTGTQFF; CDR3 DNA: TGTGCCACCAGCAGAGATACAGGGACGCAGTTCTTC
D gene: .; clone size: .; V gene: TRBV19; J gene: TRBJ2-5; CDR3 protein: CASSIDVKGSQGMETQYF; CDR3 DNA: TGTGCCAGTAGTATAGATGTAAAAGGATCACAGGGCATGGAGACCCAGTACTTC
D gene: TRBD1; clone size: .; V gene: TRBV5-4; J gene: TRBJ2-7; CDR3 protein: CASSSPGQGGYEQYF; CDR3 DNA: TGTGCCAGCAGCTCCCCGGGACAGGGAGGCTACGAGCAGTACTTC
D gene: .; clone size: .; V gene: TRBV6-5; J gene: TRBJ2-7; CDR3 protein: CASSSTVTYEQYF; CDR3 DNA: TGTGCCAGCAGCTCGACAGTGACCTACGAGCAGTACTTC
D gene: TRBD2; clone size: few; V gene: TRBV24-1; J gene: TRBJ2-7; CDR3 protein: CATSDLAGGGEQYF; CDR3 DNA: TGTGCCACCAGTGATTTGGCGGGGGGAGGCGAGCAGTACTTC
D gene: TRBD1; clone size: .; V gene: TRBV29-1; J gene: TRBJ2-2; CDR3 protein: CSAGQGTGELFF; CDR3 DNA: TGCAGCGCCGGACAGGGCACCGGGGAGCTGTTTTTT
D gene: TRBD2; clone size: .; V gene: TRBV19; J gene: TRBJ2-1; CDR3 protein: CASSIGGLAINEQFF; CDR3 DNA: TGTGCCAGTAGTATAGGGGGACTAGCAATCAATGAGCAGTTCTTC
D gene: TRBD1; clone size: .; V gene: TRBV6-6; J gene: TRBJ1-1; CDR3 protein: CASSYHRGQGVTEAFF; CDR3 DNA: TGTGCCAGCAGTTACCACCGGGGACAGGGTGTCACTGAAGCTTTCTTT
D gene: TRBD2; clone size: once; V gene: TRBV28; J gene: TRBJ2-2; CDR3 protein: CASSSPRGRGAGELFF; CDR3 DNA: TGTGCCAGCAGTTCCCCCCGCGGGAGGGGTGCCGGGGAGCTGTTTTTT
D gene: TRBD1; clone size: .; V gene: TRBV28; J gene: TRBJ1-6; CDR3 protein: CASKGQDRGINSPLHF; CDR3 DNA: TGTGCCAGCAAAGGTCAGGACAGGGGGATAAATTCACCCCTCCACTTT
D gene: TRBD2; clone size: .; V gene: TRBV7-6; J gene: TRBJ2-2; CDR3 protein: CASSYSGINTGELFF; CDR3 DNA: TGTGCCAGCAGCTATAGCGGGATTAACACCGGGGAGCTGTTTTTT
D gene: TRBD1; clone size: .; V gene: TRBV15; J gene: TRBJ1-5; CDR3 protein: CATSRVAGTAGNQPQHF; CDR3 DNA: TGTGCCACCAGCAGAGTCGCGGGGACAGCTGGGAATCAGCCCCAGCATTTT
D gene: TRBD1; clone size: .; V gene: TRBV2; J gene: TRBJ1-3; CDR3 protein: CASSKSTGAGNTIYF; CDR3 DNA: TGTGCCAGCAGTAAGAGTACAGGGGCTGGAAACACCATATATTTT